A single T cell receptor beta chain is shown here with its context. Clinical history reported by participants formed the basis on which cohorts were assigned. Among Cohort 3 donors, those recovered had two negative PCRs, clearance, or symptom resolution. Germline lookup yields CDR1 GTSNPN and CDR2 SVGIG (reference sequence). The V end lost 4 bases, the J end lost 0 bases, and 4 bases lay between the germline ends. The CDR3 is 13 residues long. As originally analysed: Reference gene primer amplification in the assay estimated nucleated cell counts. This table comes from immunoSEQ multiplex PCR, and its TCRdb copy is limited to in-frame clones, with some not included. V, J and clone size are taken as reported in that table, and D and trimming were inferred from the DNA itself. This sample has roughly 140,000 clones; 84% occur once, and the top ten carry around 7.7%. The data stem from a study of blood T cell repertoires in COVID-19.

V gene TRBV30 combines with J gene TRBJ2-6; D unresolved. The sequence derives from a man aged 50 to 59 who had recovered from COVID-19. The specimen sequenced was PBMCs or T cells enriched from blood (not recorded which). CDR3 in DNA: TGTGCCTGGATCCGCTCTGGGGCCAACGTCCTGACTTTC. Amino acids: CAWIRSGANVLTF.